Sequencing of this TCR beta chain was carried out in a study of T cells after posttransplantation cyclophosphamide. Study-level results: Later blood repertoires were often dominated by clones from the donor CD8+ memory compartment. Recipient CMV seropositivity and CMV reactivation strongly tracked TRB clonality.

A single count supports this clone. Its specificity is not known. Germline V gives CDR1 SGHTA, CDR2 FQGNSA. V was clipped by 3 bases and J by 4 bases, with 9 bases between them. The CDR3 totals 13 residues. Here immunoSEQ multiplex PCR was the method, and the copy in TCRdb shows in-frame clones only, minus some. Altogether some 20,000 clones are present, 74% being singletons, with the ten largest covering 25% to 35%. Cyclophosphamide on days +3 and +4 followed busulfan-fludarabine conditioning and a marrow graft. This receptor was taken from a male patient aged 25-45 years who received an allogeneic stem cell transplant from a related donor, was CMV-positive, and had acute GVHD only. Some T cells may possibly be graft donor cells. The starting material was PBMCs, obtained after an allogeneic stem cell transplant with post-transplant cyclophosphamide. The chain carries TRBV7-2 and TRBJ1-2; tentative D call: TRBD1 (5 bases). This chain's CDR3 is CASSLGQVYGYTF. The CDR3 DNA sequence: TGTGCCAGCAGCTTGGGGCAGGTCTATGGCTACACCTTC.